Below are 18 T cell receptor beta chains sequenced from a single sample in a study of cytomegalovirus exposure and HLA in healthy donors. The PCR ran on 60 Vbeta and 13 Jbeta primers. Data came from immunoSEQ multiplex PCR; TCRdb stores just in-frame clones and leaves some out. The repertoire has over 100,000 clones, 77% of them found once; the top ten carry approximately 11%. Material: PBMCs. These receptors were taken from a man in his forties in good health and CMV-seropositive.

This clone occurred a few times. The chain uses TRBV7-8 and TRBJ2-7; the match to TRBD2 covers 10 bases. Germline V gives CDR1 SGHVS, CDR2 FQNEAQ. The CDR3 consists of 14 residues. V shed 10 bases, J shed 3 bases, and the junction held 9 bases outside the gene matches. The DNA for the CDR3 is TGTGCCACCACACCCAGGACTAGCGGCTACGAGCAGTACTTC. This gives the protein CATTPRTSGYEQYF.

This sequence joins TRBV5-6 and TRBJ2-3; maybe TRBD2 (6 bases). Germline V gene lookup returns CDR1 SGHDT and CDR2 YYEEEE. This CDR3 spans 15 amino acids. V was trimmed by 2 bases and J by 0 bases, leaving 10 bases between them. In DNA, the CDR3 is TGTGCCAGCAGCTTTCGGGACTCTAGCACAGATACGCAGTATTTT. This translates into CASSFRDSSTDTQYF.

The V gene is TRBV28, the J gene TRBJ2-5; TRBD2 is a possible D gene (6 bases). The DNA end lines up better with TRBJ2-7; the J call may be wrong. The CDR3 runs to 14 residues. CDR1 is MDHEN and CDR2 is SYDVKM in the germline V gene. CDR3 sequence (DNA): TGTGCCAGCAGTTGGGGCAGGGAGGTCTACGAGCAGTACTTC. Protein sequence: CASSWGREVYEQYF.

V usage is TRBV11-2 and J usage is TRBJ2-7; TRBD1 might be the D (5 bases). Between the trimmed V and J ends, which lost 1 base and 1 base, there was a span of 5 bases. Germline assignment: CDR1 SGHAT and CDR2 FQNNGV. This CDR3 region has 13 residues. The CDR3 reads CASSLGQSYEQYF. The CDR3 nucleotides are TGTGCCAGCAGCTTAGGACAGTCCTACGAGCAGTACTTC.

The chain combines TRBV9 with TRBJ2-3; the D is unclear. This CDR3 spans 12 amino acids. Trimming left V 4 bases short and J 1 base short, with 4 bases between. CDR1 and CDR2 (germline): SGDLS, YYNGEE. CDR3 amino acids: CASSRGTDTQYF. In DNA, the CDR3 is TGTGCCAGCAGCAGAGGCACAGATACGCAGTATTTT.

The gene calls are TRBV4-2 and TRBJ1-2; TRBD1 aligns across 8 bases. The ends lost 0 bases at V and 6 bases at J; junction bases unmatched: 12. The V gene's germline CDR1 is LGHNA and CDR2 YNFKEQ. This CDR3 region has 17 residues. In DNA form, the CDR3 reads TGTGCCAGCAGCCAAGATAGGTACGGGACAGGTCGCAATGGCTACACCTTC. Its translation is CASSQDRYGTGRNGYTF.

This chain connects TRBV15 to TRBJ1-4, with D perhaps TRBD1 (5 bases). This CDR3 comprises 15 residues. Germline assignment: CDR1 LNHNV and CDR2 YYDKDF (reference sequence). Trimming removed 6 bases at V and 0 bases at J, with 11 bases between. Here the CDR3 DNA reads TGTGCCACCAGAGACGGGGGGTCAACTAATGAAAAACTGTTTTTT. It encodes CATRDGGSTNEKLFF.

This chain joins TRBV19 and TRBJ1-4; D uncertain. Between the trimmed V and J ends, which lost 9 bases and 4 bases, there was a span of 12 bases. CDR1 LNHDA and CDR2 SQIVND come from the germline V gene (reference sequence). The CDR3 sequence is 13 residues long. The CDR3 nucleotides read TGTGCCAGCGCGACTACTCTTAATGAAAAACTGTTTTTT. Translating it yields CASATTLNEKLFF.

This clone occurred a few times. The chain recombines TRBV7-6 with TRBJ2-2; 8 bases align to TRBD1. V lost 8 bases and J lost 6; bases outside the gene matches: 11. The CDR3 has 15 residues. Per the germline V gene, CDR1 is SGHVS and CDR2 is FNYEAQ. The CDR3 protein is CASHPQGAPAGELFF. CDR3 DNA sequence: TGTGCCAGCCATCCCCAGGGGGCGCCGGCCGGGGAGCTGTTTTTT.

V and J are TRBV11-2 and TRBJ1-2; 7 bases align to TRBD1. Germline assignment: CDR1 SGHAT and CDR2 FQNNGV. This CDR3 has 13 residues. V shed 7 bases and J 5 bases; nucleotides not matched to a gene: 7. The CDR3 coding sequence is TGTGCCAGCAAAACGACAGGGCAATATGGCTACACCTTC. Translating gives CASKTTGQYGYTF.

The chain is built from TRBV15 and TRBJ2-1, with 9 bases that match TRBD2. The CDR3 has 19 amino acids. Trimming at V came to 0 bases and at J to 1 base, leaving 10 bases not matched to a gene. CDR1 is LNHNV, CDR2 YYDKDF, per germline (reference sequence). Here the CDR3 reads CATSREVAGGPGSYNEQFF. CDR3 in DNA: TGTGCCACCAGCAGAGAGGTGGCGGGGGGGCCTGGGTCCTACAATGAGCAGTTCTTC.

The rearrangement links TRBV6-5 to TRBJ2-2, with a weak D call TRBD2 (5 bases). Deletions cut 0 bases from V and 6 bases from J, with 8 bases between. The CDR3 has 14 residues. In germline, CDR1 is MNHEY, CDR2 SVGAGI. Here the CDR3 DNA reads TGTGCCAGCAGTTACTCCGAGGGCGCCGGGGAGCTGTTTTTT. Translating gives CASSYSEGAGELFF.

The chain joins TRBV7-2 to TRBJ1-6; a possible D gene is TRBD1 (6 bases). The V and J ends lost 5 bases and 0 bases respectively, with 11 bases between them. Germline CDR1 and CDR2: SGHTA and FQGNSA. CDR3 size: 16 residues. In DNA, the CDR3 is TGTGCCAGCAGCGTCACAGGGCGCTCCTATAATTCACCCCTCCACTTT. It specifies CASSVTGRSYNSPLHF.

The V gene is TRBV6-5, the J gene TRBJ2-7, with D perhaps matching TRBD1 (6 bases). The CDR3 extends over 14 amino acids. V shed 8 bases and J shed 0 bases, with 14 bases lying between them. Per the germline V gene, CDR1 is MNHEY and CDR2 is SVGAGI. The CDR3 spells CASARTVGSYEQYF. CDR3 sequence (DNA): TGTGCCAGCGCCCGGACAGTCGGCTCCTACGAGCAGTACTTC.

This clone has more than one count but fewer than ten. The chain links TRBV28 to TRBJ1-2; D might be TRBD1 (6 bases). Trimming pared 6 bases from V and 4 bases from J, leaving 18 bases between. The length of the CDR3 is 15 residues. From germline, CDR1 is MDHEN and CDR2 SYDVKM. The CDR3, as DNA: TGTGCCAGCAGCCGAGTCAGGGGAATGCTCTATGGCTACACCTTC. Protein sequence: CASSRVRGMLYGYTF.

This clone showed up just once. The V gene is TRBV2, the J gene TRBJ2-5; TRBD1 might be the D (6 bases). Trimming left V 8 bases short and J 9 bases short, with 19 bases between. This CDR3 contains 13 residues. Germline CDR1 and CDR2: SNHLY and FYNNEI. The CDR3 protein is CASRRTAPGAQYF. CDR3 nucleotide sequence: TGTGCCAGCCGCCGGACAGCGCCAGGAGCCCAGTACTTC.

CDR3 DNA sequence: TGTGCCAGCAGTGTCCTAGGCGGCCTAGATACGCAGTATTTT. This codes for CASSVLGGLDTQYF. The chain has TRBV2 and TRBJ2-3; D remains ambiguous. The V end was cut by 4 bases, the J end by 5 bases, with 13 bases between. Germline assignment: CDR1 SNHLY and CDR2 FYNNEI. This CDR3 spans 14 amino acids.

The chain joins TRBV6-1 to TRBJ1-5, with a weak D call TRBD1 (6 bases). Germline V CDR1 and CDR2: MNHNS, SASEGT. V was pared by 0 bases and J by 5 bases, with 14 bases between. CDR3 length: 16 residues. The CDR3 nucleotides are TGTGCCAGCAGTGAAGCGGGGGCAGTGTGGTATCAGCCCCAGCATTTT. It yields the protein CASSEAGAVWYQPQHF.